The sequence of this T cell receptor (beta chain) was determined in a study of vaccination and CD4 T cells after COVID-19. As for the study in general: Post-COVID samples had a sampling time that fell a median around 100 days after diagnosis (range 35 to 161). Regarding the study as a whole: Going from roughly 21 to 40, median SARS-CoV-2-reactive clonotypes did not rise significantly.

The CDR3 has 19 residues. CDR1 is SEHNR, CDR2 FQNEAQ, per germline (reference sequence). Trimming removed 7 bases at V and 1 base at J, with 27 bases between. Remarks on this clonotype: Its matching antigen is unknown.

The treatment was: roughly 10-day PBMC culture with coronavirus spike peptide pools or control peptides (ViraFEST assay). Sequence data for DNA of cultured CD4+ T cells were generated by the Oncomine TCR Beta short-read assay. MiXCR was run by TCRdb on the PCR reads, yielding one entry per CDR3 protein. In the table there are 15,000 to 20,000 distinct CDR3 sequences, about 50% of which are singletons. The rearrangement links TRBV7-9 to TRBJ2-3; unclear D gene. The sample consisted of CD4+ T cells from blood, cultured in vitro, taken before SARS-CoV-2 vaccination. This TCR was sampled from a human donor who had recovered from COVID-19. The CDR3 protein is CASNPPRSLSRSGTDTQYF. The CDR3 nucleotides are TGTGCCAGCAACCCCCCCCGGTCCCTCTCCCGAAGCGGCACAGATACGCAGTATTTT.